This T cell receptor (beta chain) was sequenced during a study of T cells in Graves' hyperthyroidism and ophthalmopathy. This clonotype was recorded many times. RNA transcripts were the template for amplifying TCR beta CDR3 regions. The TCR CDR3 was amplified in a first-round RT-PCR using the HTBI primer set. TCRdb analysed the multiplex PCR reads with MiXCR anew, one entry per CDR3 protein. The table records 700,000 or so distinct CDR3 sequences, about a sixth of them present only once. The sample was blood. The receptor comes from a man aged 18 to 29 with Graves' hyperthyroidism.

The CDR3 nucleotides read TGTGCCAGCAGCCCTCCCCAGCCACCCTACGAGCAGTACTTC. Protein sequence: CASSPPQPPYEQYF. The J gene is TRBJ2-7, the V gene TRBV7-9; D not resolved. The CDR3 loop spans 14 amino acids. Germline loops: CDR1 SEHNR, CDR2 FQNEAQ (reference sequence). V was clipped by 5 bases and J by 2 bases, with 13 bases between them.